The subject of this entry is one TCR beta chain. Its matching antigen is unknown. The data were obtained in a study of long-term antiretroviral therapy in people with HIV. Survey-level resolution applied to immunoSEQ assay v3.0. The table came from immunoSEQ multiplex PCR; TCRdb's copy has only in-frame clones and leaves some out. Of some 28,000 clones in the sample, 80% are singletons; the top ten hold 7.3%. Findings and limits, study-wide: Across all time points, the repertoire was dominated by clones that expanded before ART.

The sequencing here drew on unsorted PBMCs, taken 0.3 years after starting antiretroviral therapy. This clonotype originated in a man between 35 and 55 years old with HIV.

CDR3 DNA: TGTGCCAGCAGTTGCCCTACCGGGACAGAATCCTACGAGCAGTACTTC. Protein product: CASSCPTGTESYEQYF. The V gene is TRBV6-5, the J gene TRBJ2-7, with 7 bases identical to TRBD1. Looked up from germline, CDR1 is MNHEY and CDR2 is SVGAGI. The CDR3 consists of 16 residues. V shed 4 bases and J 1 base; nucleotides not matched to a gene: 10.